The 27 T cell receptor beta chains below come from one sample, sequenced in a study of cytomegalovirus exposure and HLA in healthy donors (dated by TCRdb to 2016 to 2017). Libraries were constructed by the immunoSEQ multiplex PCR assay. A mixture of 60 forward primers for TCR Vbeta segments and 13 reverse primers for TCR Jbeta segments was used in the multiplex PCR. TCRdb holds this immuneACCESS table with in-frame rearrangements only. Some clones are missing; in checked studies, unresolved V genes explain under half, and the rest has no known cause. In all, the sample holds about 89,000 clones, and 85% of those were seen once. Clones ranked in the top ten supply around 7% of the sample. Sequencing input: PBMCs. Every receptor here comes from a man aged 40-49 years in good health and CMV-seropositive.

The V call is TRBV28, the J call TRBJ1-4; tentatively, D is TRBD1 (5 bases). The CDR3 has 15 residues. The V and J ends lost 5 bases and 5 bases respectively, with 15 bases between them. Germline V gene lookup returns CDR1 MDHEN and CDR2 SYDVKM. The CDR3 spells CASSRSGGENEKLFF. As DNA, the CDR3 is TGTGCCAGCAGTCGATCTGGAGGGGAGAATGAAAAACTGTTTTTT.

The chain joins TRBV5-6 to TRBJ2-7, with 8 bases aligning to TRBD2. The CDR3 runs to 12 residues. The J segment lost 8 bases and the V segment lost 3 bases, leaving 4 bases of the junction unmatched. Germline CDR1 reads SGHDT; CDR2 reads YYEEEE. CDR3 protein: CASSSGRGKQYF. CDR3 DNA: TGTGCCAGCAGCTCCGGGAGGGGAAAGCAGTACTTC.

This CDR3 is CSVASRGRSNEQFF. The CDR3 DNA sequence: TGCAGCGTTGCGTCTAGGGGGCGGTCCAATGAGCAGTTCTTC. The chain links TRBV29-1 to TRBJ2-1; 7 bases agree with TRBD1. Germline trimming cut 4 bases from V and 6 bases from J; bases unmatched to any gene: 9. This CDR3 has 14 amino acids. Germline V gene data show CDR1 as SQVTM and CDR2 as ANQGSEA.

The CDR3 DNA sequence: TGTGCCAGCAGCCCGGAAGGGAGGACCACTGAAGCTTTCTTT. This sequence encodes CASSPEGRTTEAFF. The chain recombines TRBV7-9 with TRBJ1-1; D remains ambiguous. The CDR3 has 14 residues. CDR1 is SEHNR, CDR2 FQNEAQ, per germline (reference sequence). V lost 5 bases to trimming and J lost 4 bases, with 14 bases between them.

The chain is built from TRBV7-9 and TRBJ1-6; 7 bases line up with TRBD1. After removal of 3 bases from V and 7 bases from J, the junction contained 3 bases not matched to a gene. The CDR3 contains 14 residues. Germline V gene lookup returns CDR1 SEHNR and CDR2 FQNEAQ (reference sequence). The CDR3 loop reads CASSLTGLNSPLHF. As DNA, the CDR3 is TGTGCCAGCAGCTTGACAGGGCTAAATTCACCCCTCCACTTT.

CDR3 sequence reads: CASSQRLAPLGELFF. CDR3 nucleotides: TGCGCCAGCAGCCAACGGCTAGCTCCACTCGGGGAGCTGTTTTTT. The gene calls are TRBV4-1 and TRBJ2-2; TRBD2 is a possible D gene (5 bases). Germline V gene sequence: CDR1 MGHRA, CDR2 YSYEKL. V was cut by 2 bases and J by 7 bases, with 14 bases left in between. The CDR3 extends over 15 amino acids.

This sequence joins TRBV19 and TRBJ1-6; 7 nucleotides align to TRBD1. Germline V lookup: CDR1 LNHDA, CDR2 SQIVND (reference sequence). J lost 3 bases, V lost 4 bases, and 6 bases had no gene match. This CDR3 contains 16 residues. CDR3 region: CASSTSWTGYNSPLHF. In DNA, the CDR3 is TGTGCCAGTAGTACCTCTTGGACAGGCTATAATTCACCCCTCCACTTT.

CDR3 sequence reads: CPGSARPTGESSYNSPLHF. The CDR3 DNA reads as TGTCCTGGGAGCGCACGTCCGACAGGGGAAAGCTCCTATAATTCACCCCTCCACTTT. The V call is TRBV22-1, the J call TRBJ1-6; the DNA was not used to check the table's D call, TRBD1. TRBV22-1 is a documented pseudogene. This CDR3 has 19 residues.

The chain uses TRBV7-9 and TRBJ2-3; 8 bases line up with TRBD2. The V segment lost 5 bases and the J segment 4 bases; nucleotides outside the gene matches: 8. Germline loops: CDR1 SEHNR, CDR2 FQNEAQ (reference sequence). The CDR3 is 15 residues long. The CDR3: CASSLGGGRADTQYF. The CDR3 coding sequence is TGTGCCAGCAGCCTCGGCGGGGGGCGGGCAGATACGCAGTATTTT.

The chain carries TRBV18 and TRBJ1-6; no clear D. Deletions cut 0 bases from V and 10 bases from J, with 13 bases between. Germline V gene lookup returns CDR1 KGHSH and CDR2 LQKENI. This CDR3 has 15 amino acids. CDR3 in DNA: TGTGCCAGCTCACCACCGGGAGGGTCGGGGTCACCCCTCCACTTT. Protein sequence: CASSPPGGSGSPLHF.

The CDR3 region has the DNA TGTGCCAGCAGCTTAGTTGGGTCGGGGAGCGGCGAGCAGTACTTC. Residues: CASSLVGSGSGEQYF. The gene calls are TRBV7-8 and TRBJ2-7; the D gene is possibly TRBD2 (5 bases). The V gene lost 1 base and the J gene lost 6 bases, with 16 bases spanning the gap. CDR3 size: 15 residues. Germline lookup yields CDR1 SGHVS and CDR2 FQNEAQ.

About this clone: One end of the junction does not line up with germline, which may come from a read error. This rearrangement joins TRBV5-6 to TRBJ2-7; D is ambiguous. Looked up from germline, CDR1 is SGHDT and CDR2 is YYEEEE. The CDR3 spans 13 residues. In nucleotides, the CDR3 is TGTGCCAGCAGCTTGGGGTTGATGGCCCGCCTCGCTTTC. Translated: CASSLGLMARLAF.

V gene TRBV5-8 combines with J gene TRBJ2-5; D ambiguous. The DNA end is a closer match to TRBJ2-7, so the J assignment may be wrong. This CDR3 contains 12 residues. Germline V lookup: CDR1 SGHTS, CDR2 YDEGEE. CDR3 DNA sequence: TGTGCCAATACGCGGATTTTCTACGAGCAGTACTTC. Amino acid sequence: CANTRIFYEQYF.

The chain recombines TRBV10-3 with TRBJ2-5; 7 bases map to TRBD1. This CDR3 contains 15 residues. CDR1 ENHRY and CDR2 SYGVKD come from the germline V gene. J gave up 5 bases and V 3 bases, and 9 bases lay outside the gene matches. CDR3 nucleotides: TGTGCCATCAGTGATCCGGGACAGCCTTCGGAGACCCAGTACTTC. Protein: CAISDPGQPSETQYF.

V and J are TRBV28 and TRBJ1-5; possible D gene TRBD1, 6 bases. V dropped 5 bases and J dropped 7 bases, with 21 bases sitting between them. Germline V gene data show CDR1 as MDHEN and CDR2 as SYDVKM. CDR3 size: 16 residues. Here the CDR3 reads CASSPPAYRVGQPQHF. Written as DNA, the CDR3 is TGTGCCAGCAGTCCCCCGGCCTACAGGGTTGGACAGCCCCAGCATTTT.

This clone turned up a few times. The rearrangement links TRBV7-6 to TRBJ1-2, with no clear D. Germline V gene lookup returns CDR1 SGHVS and CDR2 FNYEAQ. This CDR3 contains 13 residues. V lost 0 bases, J lost 2 bases, and 4 bases lay in between. This CDR3 is CASSLAENYGYTF. In nucleotides, the CDR3 is TGTGCCAGCAGCTTAGCCGAGAACTATGGCTACACCTTC.

The CDR3 DNA reads TGTGCCAGCAGCTTGTCCGGGAGATCCCATGAGCAGTTCTTC. Protein: CASSLSGRSHEQFF. V and J are TRBV5-4 and TRBJ2-1; D perhaps matches TRBD2 (6 bases). With 1 base removed from V and 8 bases from J, the gap between germline ends came to 13 bases. CDR3 size: 14 residues. Germline lookup yields CDR1 SGHNT and CDR2 YYREEE (reference sequence).

This chain joins TRBV27 and TRBJ1-6, with 10 bases identical to TRBD1. The trim removed 4 bases at V and 4 bases at J, leaving 4 bases unmatched. The CDR3 is made up of 16 amino acids. Germline V gene sequence: CDR1 MNHEY, CDR2 SMNVEV (reference sequence). CDR3 in amino acids: CASSSPGQGYNSPLHF. The DNA of the CDR3 is TGTGCCAGCAGTTCTCCGGGACAGGGGTATAATTCACCCCTCCACTTT.

Only one count was recorded for this clone. The chain joins TRBV6-6 to TRBJ1-4; D ambiguous. The length of the CDR3 is 16 residues. Germline V gene lookup returns CDR1 MNHNY and CDR2 SVGAGI (reference sequence). Trimming took off 2 bases at V and 7 bases at J, with 17 bases between the two ends. The chain's CDR3 is CASSYLEGGYREKLFF. The DNA for the CDR3 is TGTGCCAGCAGTTACCTCGAGGGAGGGTATCGTGAAAAACTGTTTTTT.

The CDR3 sequence: CASRDISYTEAFF. DNA for the CDR3: TGTGCCAGCAGGGACATTTCATACACTGAAGCTTTCTTT. V and J are TRBV6-5 and TRBJ1-1, with D perhaps TRBD1 (5 bases). This CDR3 spans 13 amino acids. V shed 6 bases and J shed 3 bases, with 11 bases lying between them. Germline CDR1 MNHEY, CDR2 SVGAGI.

The gene calls are TRBV9 and TRBJ2-1, with D uncertain. The CDR3 is made up of 13 amino acids. V lost 3 bases and J lost 3, with 7 bases in between. In germline, CDR1 is SGDLS, CDR2 YYNGEE. CDR3 region: CASSEQYYNEQFF. CDR3 DNA sequence: TGTGCCAGCAGCGAACAGTACTACAATGAGCAGTTCTTC.

The V call is TRBV19, the J call TRBJ2-7, with 8 bases identical to TRBD2. CDR3 length: 15 residues. V was pared by 3 bases and J by 0 bases, with 4 bases of the junction left unmatched. Per the germline V gene, CDR1 is LNHDA and CDR2 is SQIVND (reference sequence). CDR3 in DNA: TGTGCCAGTAGTATGCCCGGGAGGGCCTCCTACGAGCAGTACTTC. Protein sequence: CASSMPGRASYEQYF. Variable domain in full (rest from reference TRBV19 and TRBJ2-7): DGGITQSPKYLFRKEGQNVTLSCEQNLNHDAMYWYRQDPGQGLRLIYYSQIVNDFQKGDIAEGYSVSREKKESFPLTVTSAQKNPTAFYLCASSMPGRASYEQYFGPGTRLTVT.

The rearrangement links TRBV19 to TRBJ1-6; 7 bases line up with TRBD1. V trimming: 8 bases; J trimming: 5 bases; junction bases outside the gene matches: 9. In germline, CDR1 is LNHDA, CDR2 SQIVND (reference sequence). This CDR3 comprises 15 residues. The CDR3 nucleotides read TGTGCCAGTGCGAAACAGGGGCCTGATAATTCACCCCTCCACTTT. Translated: CASAKQGPDNSPLHF. The full variable domain, in which reference TRBV19 and TRBJ1-6 provide the parts outside the CDR3, is DGGITQSPKYLFRKEGQNVTLSCEQNLNHDAMYWYRQDPGQGLRLIYYSQIVNDFQKGDIAEGYSVSREKKESFPLTVTSAQKNPTAFYLCASAKQGPDNSPLHFGNGTRLTVT.

The chain couples TRBV6-1 to TRBJ1-2; maybe TRBD1 (6 bases). V was trimmed by 2 bases and J by 6 bases, leaving 10 bases between them. CDR3 length equals 13 residues. Germline CDR1 reads MNHNS; CDR2 reads SASEGT. CDR3 coding DNA: TGTGCCAGCAGTGAACACAGGGCGGATGGCTACACCTTC. This gives the protein CASSEHRADGYTF.

This clone was observed a handful of times. This sequence joins TRBV6-1 and TRBJ2-7; D is perhaps TRBD2 (5 bases). Germline V gene sequence: CDR1 MNHNS, CDR2 SASEGT. The CDR3 sequence is 12 residues long. Between the trimmed V and J ends, which lost 4 bases and 6 bases, there was a span of 10 bases. CDR3 protein: CASSVGLGEQYF. CDR3 nucleotide sequence: TGTGCCAGCAGTGTTGGACTCGGCGAGCAGTACTTC.

CDR3 in DNA: TGTGCCAGCAGCTCCGACGGGGAGACCCAGTACTTC. Translating it yields CASSSDGETQYF. J is TRBJ2-5 and V is TRBV9; D is uncertain. Germline V CDR1 and CDR2: SGDLS, YYNGEE. This CDR3 has 12 amino acids. Trimming pared 4 bases from V and 5 bases from J, leaving 9 bases between. Full variable domain (outside the CDR3, taken from reference TRBV9 and TRBJ2-5): DSGVTQTPKHLITATGQRVTLRCSPRSGDLSVYWYQQSLDQGLQFLIQYYNGEERAKGNILERFSAQQFPDLHSELNLSSLELGDSALYFCASSSDGETQYFGPGTRLLVL.

The V gene is TRBV1, the J gene TRBJ1-3; the table's D call TRBD1 went unverified against the DNA. TRBV1 is annotated as a pseudogene. The CDR3 consists of 15 residues. CDR3 bases: TGCACCAGCAGCCAAGGGGACACGCGGGGAAACACCATATATTTT. Amino acid sequence: CTSSQGDTRGNTIYF.